One sample yielded the 8 T cell receptor beta chains listed below, sequenced in a study of T cell repertoires in cytomegalovirus infection. These receptors' antigens are unknown. TCRdb re-analysed the reads in MiXCR, keeping a single row per CDR3 protein. Of 70,000 to 95,000 distinct CDR3 sequences in the sample, less than 30% were seen once. The material was CD8+ T cells from cultured PBMCs, obtained from culture after CMV antigen stimulation. These receptors came from a human donor in good health (CMV status not recorded). Some clones in this sample may be carry-over from other donors' samples.

This clonotype has a handful of counts. The rearrangement links TRBV7-9 to TRBJ2-1; D perhaps matches TRBD2 (6 bases). Germline V gene sequence: CDR1 SEHNR, CDR2 FQNEAQ (reference sequence). Between the trimmed V and J ends, which lost 5 bases and 7 bases, there was a span of 18 bases. This CDR3 has 15 amino acids. CDR3 region: CASSPTRETSNEQFF. For the CDR3, the DNA is TGTGCCAGCAGCCCGACCCGAGAGACTAGTAATGAGCAGTTCTTC.

V is TRBV6-5 and J is TRBJ1-2, with D perhaps matching TRBD1 (6 bases). CDR1 MNHEY and CDR2 SVGAGI come from the germline V gene. This CDR3 spans 15 amino acids. The ends were cut back, 6 bases at V and 4 bases at J, with 18 bases in the middle. CDR3 sequence reads: CASSPFTGIGYGYTF. CDR3 coding DNA: TGTGCCAGCAGCCCCTTCACAGGGATCGGCTATGGCTACACCTTC.

This clonotype appeared a few times. J is TRBJ2-5 and V is TRBV6-1, with 11 bases that match TRBD2. CDR3 size: 15 residues. The ends lost 5 bases at V and 4 bases at J; junction bases unmatched: 6. Germline values: CDR1 MNHNS, CDR2 SASEGT. As DNA, the CDR3 is TGTGCCAGCAGTTATACTGGACTAGCGGGAGAGACCCAGTACTTC. The encoded protein is CASSYTGLAGETQYF.

In its sample, this clonotype was seen a few times. The genes are TRBV19 and TRBJ1-2, with D hard to call. The CDR3 spans 12 residues. Germline V gene sequence: CDR1 LNHDA, CDR2 SQIVND (reference sequence). Trimming took off 7 bases at V and 6 bases at J, with 12 bases between the two ends. CDR3 region: CASTRGENGYTF. The CDR3 nucleotides read TGTGCCAGTACGCGGGGAGAGAATGGCTACACCTTC.

This clonotype has a count of ten or more. This rearrangement joins TRBV11-3 to TRBJ2-2; D uncertain. CDR3 length: 12 amino acids. The V gene's germline CDR1 is SGHNT and CDR2 YENEEA. The germline V and J ends were trimmed by 4 bases and 8 bases, with 8 bases remaining between them. CDR3 region: CASSSGSGELFF. The DNA of the CDR3 is TGTGCCAGCAGCTCTGGGTCTGGGGAGCTGTTTTTT.

This chain joins TRBV19 and TRBJ1-5; D might be TRBD1 (5 bases). The CDR3 has 14 residues. Germline V gene lookup returns CDR1 LNHDA and CDR2 SQIVND (reference sequence). The V end was cut by 1 base, the J end by 7 bases, with 11 bases between. The CDR3 sequence: CASSIGQIKQPQHF. Written as DNA, the CDR3 is TGTGCCAGTAGTATAGGACAGATAAAACAGCCCCAGCATTTT.

The rearrangement joins TRBV11-2 to TRBJ2-5; D remains unclear. The CDR3 runs 16 residues. V was cut by 0 bases and J by 7 bases, with 18 bases left in between. The germline V gene has CDR1 SGHAT and CDR2 FQNNGV. The CDR3 region is CASSLDSRLLDVTQYF. The CDR3 DNA reads as TGTGCCAGCAGCTTAGATAGCCGGCTTTTAGACGTGACCCAGTACTTC.

The V and J genes are TRBV20-1 and TRBJ2-1, with 8 positions matching TRBD2. This CDR3 is built from 14 residues. Germline CDR1 DFQATT, CDR2 SNEGSKA (reference sequence). DNA of the CDR3: TGCTCCCCCAAGGAGCGGGGGATCTACAATGAGCAGTTCTTC. Translated: CSPKERGIYNEQFF.